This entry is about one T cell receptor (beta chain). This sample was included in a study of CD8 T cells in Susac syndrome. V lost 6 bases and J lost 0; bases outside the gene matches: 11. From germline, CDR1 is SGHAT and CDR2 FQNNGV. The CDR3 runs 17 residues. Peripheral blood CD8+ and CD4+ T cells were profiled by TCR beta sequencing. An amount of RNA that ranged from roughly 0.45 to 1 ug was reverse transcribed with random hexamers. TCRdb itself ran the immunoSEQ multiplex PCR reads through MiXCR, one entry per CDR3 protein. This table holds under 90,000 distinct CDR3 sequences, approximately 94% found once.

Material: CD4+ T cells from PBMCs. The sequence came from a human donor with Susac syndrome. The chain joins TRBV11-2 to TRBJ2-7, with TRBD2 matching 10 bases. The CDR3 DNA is TGTGCCAGCAGTGAACTAGCGGGGAAATTAAGCTCCTACGAGCAGTACTTC. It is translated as CASSELAGKLSSYEQYF.